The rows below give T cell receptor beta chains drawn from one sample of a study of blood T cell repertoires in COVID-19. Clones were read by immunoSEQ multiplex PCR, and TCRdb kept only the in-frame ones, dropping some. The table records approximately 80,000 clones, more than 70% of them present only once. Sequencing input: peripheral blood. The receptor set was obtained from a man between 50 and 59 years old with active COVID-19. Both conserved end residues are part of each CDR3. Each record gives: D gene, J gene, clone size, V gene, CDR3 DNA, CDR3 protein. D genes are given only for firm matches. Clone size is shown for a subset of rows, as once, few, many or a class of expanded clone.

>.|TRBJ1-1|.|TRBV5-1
TGCGCCAGCAGCTTGTGGGGAAGGGGTAACACTGAAGCTTTCTTT
CASSLWGRGNTEAFF
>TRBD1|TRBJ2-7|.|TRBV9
TGTGCCAGCAGCCCGGGACAGGGGGCCTACGAGCAGTACTTC
CASSPGQGAYEQYF
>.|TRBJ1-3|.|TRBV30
TGTGCCTGGAGTGTAACAGGAAACACCATATATTTT
CAWSVTGNTIYF
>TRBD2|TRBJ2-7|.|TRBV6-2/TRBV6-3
TGTGCCAGCAGCCGGGGGGGCCAACTCTCCTACGAGCAGTACTTC
CASSRGGQLSYEQYF
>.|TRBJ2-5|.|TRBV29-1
TGCAGCGTTGGTACAGGCAAAGAGACCCAGTACTTC
CSVGTGKETQYF
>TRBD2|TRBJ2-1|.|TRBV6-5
TGTGCCAGCAGATCGACTAGCGGGAGGTACAATGAGCAGTTCTTC
CASRSTSGRYNEQFF
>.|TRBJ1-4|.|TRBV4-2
TGTGCCAGCAGCCAGGACAGTAACGAAAAACTGTTTTTT
CASSQDSNEKLFF
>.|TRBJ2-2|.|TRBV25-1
TGTGCCAGCAGAAGGGGCTCGATCGGGGAGCTGTTTTTT
CASRRGSIGELFF
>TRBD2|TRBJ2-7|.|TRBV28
TGTGCCAGCAGTCCCGGCCCTAGCGGGGGCTCCTACGAGCAGTACTTC
CASSPGPSGGSYEQYF
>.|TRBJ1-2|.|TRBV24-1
TGTGCCACCAGTGAGGAGTACGACGATGGCTACACCTTC
CATSEEYDDGYTF
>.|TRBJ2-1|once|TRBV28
TGTGCCAGCAGTTTGACTAGCAATGAGCAGTTCTTC
CASSLTSNEQFF
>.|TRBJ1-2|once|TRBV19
TGTGCCAGTAGTCTAACTAACTATGGCTACACCTTC
CASSLTNYGYTF
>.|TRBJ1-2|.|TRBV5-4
TGTGCCAGCAGATCGAGCTCCTATGGCTACACCTTC
CASRSSSYGYTF
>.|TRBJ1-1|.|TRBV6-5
TGTGCCAGCACCTATGACCGGGGCACTGAAGCTTTCTTT
CASTYDRGTEAFF
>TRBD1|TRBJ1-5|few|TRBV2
TGTGCCAGCAGTGGGGACAGTGTCCAGCCCCAGCATTTT
CASSGDSVQPQHF
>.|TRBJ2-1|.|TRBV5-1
TGCGCCAGCAGCGCGGGGCCGTCGAACAATGAGCAGTTCTTC
CASSAGPSNNEQFF
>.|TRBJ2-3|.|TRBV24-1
TGTGCCACCAGTGACCCCAAGCCCGCTTGGAGCACAGATACGCAGTATTTT
CATSDPKPAWSTDTQYF
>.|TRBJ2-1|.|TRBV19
TGTGCCAGTAGTATAGGGAGCCATCCCGTTAATGAGCAGTTCTTC
CASSIGSHPVNEQFF
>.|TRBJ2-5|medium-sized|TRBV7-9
TGTGCCAGCAGCGCTCCCCTGGACAATAAAGAGACCCAGTACTTC
CASSAPLDNKETQYF
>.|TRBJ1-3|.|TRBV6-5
TGTGCCAGCAGAAAGACAGGCTCTGGAAACACCATATATTTT
CASRKTGSGNTIYF
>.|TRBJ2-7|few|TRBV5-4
TGTGCCAGCAGACGCTTCGCGGGGCCCTCGTACGAGCAGTACTTC
CASRRFAGPSYEQYF
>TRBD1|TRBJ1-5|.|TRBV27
TGTGCCAGCAGTCCGACACAGGGGGGATACAGCAATCAGCCCCAGCATTTT
CASSPTQGGYSNQPQHF
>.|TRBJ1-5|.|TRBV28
TGTGCCAGCAGTGCCGGGGGACCGAGCTGGCAGCCCCAGCATTTT
CASSAGGPSWQPQHF
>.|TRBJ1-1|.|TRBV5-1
TGCGCCAGCAGCTCACAGGGTGGGCACACTGAAGCTTTCTTT
CASSSQGGHTEAFF
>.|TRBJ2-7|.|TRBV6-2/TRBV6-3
TGTGCCAGCAGTTACTCGAGAGTGGAGGGTAGCTACTACGAGCAGTACTTC
CASSYSRVEGSYYEQYF
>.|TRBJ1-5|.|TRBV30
TGTGCCTGGGCTAGTAGGAGCAATCAGCCCCAGCATTTT
CAWASRSNQPQHF
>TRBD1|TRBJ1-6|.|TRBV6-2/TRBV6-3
TGTGCCAGCAGTTACAGGACAGGGTTACCCTATAATTCACCCCTCCACTTT
CASSYRTGLPYNSPLHF
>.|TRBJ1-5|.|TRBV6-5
TGTGCCAGCAGTTATACAGGCCAAGGTCAGCCCCAGCATTTT
CASSYTGQGQPQHF
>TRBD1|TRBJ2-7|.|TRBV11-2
TGTGCCAGCAGCTTAGTGGTTCGGGGACAGGGGCGCTACGAGCAGTACTTC
CASSLVVRGQGRYEQYF
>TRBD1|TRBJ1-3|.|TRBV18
TGTGCCAGCTCACCCGGACAGGGGAGTGGAAACACCATATATTTT
CASSPGQGSGNTIYF
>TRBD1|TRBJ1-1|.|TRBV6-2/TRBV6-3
TGTGCCAGCAGTTACCTCCGGGACAGGTCTGAAGCTTTCTTT
CASSYLRDRSEAFF
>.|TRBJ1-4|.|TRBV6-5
TGTGCCAGCAGTTACAGCAGGACAACTAATGAAAAACTGTTTTTT
CASSYSRTTNEKLFF
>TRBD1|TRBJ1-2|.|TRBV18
TGTGCCAGCTCCCACCGATCTGGACAGGACTATGGCTACACCTTC
CASSHRSGQDYGYTF
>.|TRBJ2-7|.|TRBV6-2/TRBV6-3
TGTGCCAGCAGCCTCCAGCGTAACTCCTACGAGCAGTACTTC
CASSLQRNSYEQYF
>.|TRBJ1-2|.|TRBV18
TGTGCCAGCTCATTGGGAGGATCGGTAGGCGGCTACACCTTC
CASSLGGSVGGYTF
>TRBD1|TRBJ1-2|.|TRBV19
TGTGCCACGGCGCCGGGACAGAGACCCTATGGCTACACCTTC
CATAPGQRPYGYTF
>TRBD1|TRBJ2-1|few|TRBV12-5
TGTGCTAGTGGGTCTGGACAGGGGTCCTACAATGAGCAGTTCTTC
CASGSGQGSYNEQFF
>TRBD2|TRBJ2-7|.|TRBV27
TGTGCCAGCAGTTTAACACGGGCGGGAGGGCCCCACGAGCAGTACTTC
CASSLTRAGGPHEQYF
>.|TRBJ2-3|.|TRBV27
TGTGCCAGTTTGGGAGTGGATACGCAGTATTTT
CASLGVDTQYF
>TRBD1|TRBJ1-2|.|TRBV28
TGTGCCAGCAGTTTATCGGGACAGGGAGGCGGCTACACCTTC
CASSLSGQGGGYTF
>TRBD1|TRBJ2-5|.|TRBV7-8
TGTGCCAGCAGCTTAGGACAGGGGGATGACCAGTACTTC
CASSLGQGDDQYF
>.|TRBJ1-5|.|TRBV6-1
TGTGCCAGCAGTGAAGTTGGCGGAACTGATCAGCCCCAGCATTTT
CASSEVGGTDQPQHF
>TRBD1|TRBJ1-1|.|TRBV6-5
TGTGCCAGCAGACGCAAGGGGGCGGGGAACACTGAAGCTTTCTTT
CASRRKGAGNTEAFF
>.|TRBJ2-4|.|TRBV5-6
TGTGCCAGCAGCTTGGGGCACGTTTTAGCCAAAAACATTCAGTACTTC
CASSLGHVLAKNIQYF
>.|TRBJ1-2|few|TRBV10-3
TGTGCCATCAGTGAAGGTCGCGACAGAGGCACCTTC
CAISEGRDRGTF
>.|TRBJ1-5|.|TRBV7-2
TGTGCCAGCAGTTCCAACTCCGGGCAGCCCCAGCATTTT
CASSSNSGQPQHF
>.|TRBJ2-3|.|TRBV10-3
TGTGCCATCAGTGGCCGGGAAGGCACAGATACGCAGTATTTT
CAISGREGTDTQYF
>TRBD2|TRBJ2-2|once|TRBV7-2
TGTGCCAGCAGCTTGAGCGGGAGCACCGGGGAGCTGTTTTTT
CASSLSGSTGELFF
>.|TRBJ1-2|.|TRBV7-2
TGTGCCAGCAGCTTAGCGTTCGGGGGGCAGAGGAGTGGCTACACCTTC
CASSLAFGGQRSGYTF
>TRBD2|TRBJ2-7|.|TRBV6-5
TGTGCCAGCAGTTACGCGGGGGGCGCTTCCTACGAGCAGTACTTC
CASSYAGGASYEQYF
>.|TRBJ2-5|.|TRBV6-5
TGTGCCAGCAGGACAGGAGAGACCCAGTACTTC
CASRTGETQYF
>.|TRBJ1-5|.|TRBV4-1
TGCGCCAGCAGCCAAGTTGCAGATAATCAGCCCCAGCATTTT
CASSQVADNQPQHF
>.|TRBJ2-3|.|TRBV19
TGTGCCAGTAGTAGTCGGGGGATTTCTACAGATACGCAGTATTTT
CASSSRGISTDTQYF
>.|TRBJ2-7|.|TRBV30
TGTGCCTGGAGACCCCATCGGGGGACCACCTACGAGCAGTACTTC
CAWRPHRGTTYEQYF
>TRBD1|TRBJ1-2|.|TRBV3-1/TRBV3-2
TGTGCCAGCAGCACCCGACAGGGGGCGTTTGGCTACACCTTC
CASSTRQGAFGYTF
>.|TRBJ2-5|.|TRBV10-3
TGTGCCATCAGTGAGTCGACCGGCGGGGAGACCCAGTACTTC
CAISESTGGETQYF
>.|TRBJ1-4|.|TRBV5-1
TGCGCCAGCAGTCCGGAGTCAACTAATGAAAAACTGTTTTTT
CASSPESTNEKLFF